This TCR beta chain is drawn from a study of OX40 agonist ivuxolimab in advanced cancers. Trimming removed 5 bases at V and 5 bases at J, with 15 bases between. This CDR3 region has 13 residues. The germline V gene has CDR1 SQVTM and CDR2 ANQGSEA. The assay was immunoSEQ multiplex PCR, and TCRdb's table has in-frame clones only and misses some. The data show 50,000 to 70,000 clones, more than 80% seen once. The chain links TRBV29-1 to TRBJ2-5; D is undetermined. The source of this sequence is an adult with an advanced solid tumor such as melanoma, head and neck, liver or kidney cancer. Sequenced material: CD4+ or CD8+ T cells sorted from blood, taken in a trial of the OX40 agonist ivuxolimab. The CDR3 is CSVPSPTGETQYF. In DNA form, the CDR3 reads TGCAGCGTTCCCTCCCCAACCGGGGAGACCCAGTACTTC.